These 28 T cell receptor beta chains came from one sample sequenced in a study of cytomegalovirus exposure and HLA in healthy donors. Clones were sequenced by immunoSEQ multiplex PCR, and TCRdb holds only the in-frame ones, with some missing. This table has hundreds of thousands of clones, approximately 87% appearing once. Specimen: PBMCs. These receptors were collected from a woman under 30 in good health and CMV-seronegative.

The V and J genes are TRBV15 and TRBJ2-7, with 8 bases matching TRBD2. The germline gives CDR1 LNHNV, CDR2 YYDKDF (reference sequence). The CDR3 sequence is 13 residues long. The V and J ends lost 5 bases and 5 bases, in that order; junction bases with no gene match: 5. CDR3 sequence (DNA): TGTGCCACCAGCGCGGGAGGAACGGACGAGCAGTACTTC. Protein: CATSAGGTDEQYF.

The chain recombines TRBV5-6 with TRBJ2-7; D is perhaps TRBD1 or TRBD2 (5 bases each). The V and J ends lost 1 base and 2 bases respectively, with 13 bases between them. There are 15 residues in the CDR3. Germline CDR1 SGHDT, CDR2 YYEEEE. CDR3 DNA: TGTGCCAGCAGCTTGTATGAGGGGTATCCCTACGAGCAGTACTTC. Translation gives CASSLYEGYPYEQYF. Together with reference TRBV5-6 and TRBJ2-7, the CDR3 gives the full variable domain: DAGVTQSPTHLIKTRGQQVTLRCSPKSGHDTVSWYQQALGQGPQFIFQYYEEEERQRGNFPDRFSGHQFPNYSSELNVNALLLGDSALYLCASSLYEGYPYEQYFGPGTRLTVT.

The DNA for the CDR3 is TGTGCCAGCCAAACCCAGCCCATCCAGGGGCTCGAGCAGTACTTC. Translation: CASQTQPIQGLEQYF. The chain employs TRBV2 and TRBJ2-7; tentative D call: TRBD1 (6 bases). CDR1 and CDR2 (germline): SNHLY, FYNNEI. The CDR3 spans 15 residues. With 8 bases removed from V and 6 bases from J, the gap between germline ends came to 23 bases.

The chain recombines TRBV25-1 with TRBJ2-7; a weak D match, TRBD2 (5 bases). The CDR3 runs 12 residues. CDR1 is MGHDK, CDR2 SYGVNS, per germline. V was pared by 6 bases and J by 9 bases, with 15 bases between. The CDR3 DNA reads TGTGCCAGCAGAGGATTGGAGAGGGTGCAGTACTTC. The encoded protein is CASRGLERVQYF.

The V and J genes are TRBV4-1 and TRBJ2-7; possible D gene TRBD1, 6 bases. With 3 bases removed from V and 2 bases from J, the gap between germline ends came to 17 bases. Germline values: CDR1 MGHRA, CDR2 YSYEKL. This CDR3 contains 16 residues. CDR3 amino acids: CASSHSWAGDTYEQYF. The CDR3 DNA sequence: TGCGCCAGCAGCCACTCCTGGGCAGGGGATACCTACGAGCAGTACTTC.

The rearrangement joins TRBV6-5 to TRBJ1-1; no firm D call. Deletions cut 2 bases from V and 2 bases from J, with 6 bases between. CDR1 MNHEY and CDR2 SVGAGI come from the germline V gene. This CDR3 contains 13 residues. Here the CDR3 reads CASSYVSNTEAFF. For the CDR3, the DNA is TGTGCCAGCAGTTACGTCAGCAACACTGAAGCTTTCTTT.

CDR3 nucleotides: TGTGCCAGCAGCCCTCAAGCGGGAGGATCGCAGTACTTC. This codes for CASSPQAGGSQYF. The rearrangement joins TRBV5-6 to TRBJ2-7; 9 bases match TRBD2. After removal of 4 bases from V and 9 bases from J, the junction contained 8 bases not matched to a gene. There are 13 residues in the CDR3. Per germline, CDR1 SGHDT and CDR2 YYEEEE. Supplemented by reference TRBV5-6 and TRBJ2-7, the full variable domain reads DAGVTQSPTHLIKTRGQQVTLRCSPKSGHDTVSWYQQALGQGPQFIFQYYEEEERQRGNFPDRFSGHQFPNYSSELNVNALLLGDSALYLCASSPQAGGSQYFGPGTRLTVT.

The chain uses TRBV6-1 and TRBJ2-1; the D gene is possibly TRBD2 (6 bases). V dropped 5 bases and J dropped 4 bases, with 12 bases sitting between them. CDR3 size: 14 residues. Germline CDR1 and CDR2: MNHNS and SASEGT. The CDR3 region has the DNA TGTGCCAGCAGTCAGAGCGGGCCTTACAATGAGCAGTTCTTC. Its translation: CASSQSGPYNEQFF.

This rearrangement joins TRBV7-3 to TRBJ2-5; the D is unclear. Germline assignment: CDR1 SGHTA and CDR2 FQGTGA. V dropped 1 base and J dropped 1 base, with 10 bases sitting between them. The CDR3 totals 15 residues. Here the CDR3 reads CASSLSSSRQETQYF. The CDR3 region has the DNA TGTGCCAGCAGCTTAAGTAGCAGCCGCCAAGAGACCCAGTACTTC.

The chain combines TRBV27 with TRBJ2-3, with 8 bases lining up with TRBD2. Trimming removed 7 bases from V and 1 base from J; junction bases left unmatched: 7. CDR3 size: 15 residues. Looked up from germline, CDR1 is MNHEY and CDR2 is SMNVEV (reference sequence). The CDR3 coding sequence is TGTGCCAGCAAGGGCGGGGGGCCACGCACAGATACGCAGTATTTT. This codes for CASKGGGPRTDTQYF.

The genes are TRBV6-1 and TRBJ1-1; a weak D match, TRBD1 (6 bases). This CDR3 is built from 16 residues. In germline, CDR1 is MNHNS, CDR2 SASEGT. V lost 4 bases and J lost 1, with 16 bases in between. CDR3 region: CASSVGGRTSNTEAFF. The CDR3 DNA sequence: TGTGCCAGCAGTGTGGGGGGCCGAACATCGAACACTGAAGCTTTCTTT.

This clone was seen just once. The V and J genes are TRBV19 and TRBJ1-2; D gene unclear. The V and J ends lost 3 bases and 5 bases respectively, with 13 bases between them. The CDR3 has 14 residues. CDR1 is LNHDA and CDR2 is SQIVND in the germline V gene (reference sequence). The CDR3 region is CASSISWTQYGYTF. Written as DNA, the CDR3 is TGTGCCAGTAGTATTAGTTGGACCCAGTATGGCTACACCTTC.

The genes are TRBV27 and TRBJ2-1; 8 nucleotides align to TRBD1. The CDR3 loop spans 20 amino acids. Germline CDR1 MNHEY, CDR2 SMNVEV (reference sequence). The trim removed 10 bases at V and 4 bases at J, leaving 27 bases unmatched. The CDR3 DNA is TGTGCCACCGCGATAGGTCCAGGGGGCCATATGAGGGGGGTTTACAATGAGCAGTTCTTC. Protein sequence: CATAIGPGGHMRGVYNEQFF.

The V gene is TRBV29-1, the J gene TRBJ2-2, with D maybe TRBD1 (8 bases). Germline loops: CDR1 SQVTM, CDR2 ANQGSEA. Trimming left V 6 bases short and J 6 bases short, with 14 bases between. The CDR3 runs to 13 residues. For the CDR3, the DNA is TGCAGCGTCCGGACAGGGAGGGCCGGGGAGCTGTTTTTT. Its protein product is CSVRTGRAGELFF.

The chain couples TRBV6-1 to TRBJ2-1; no firm D call. Looked up from germline, CDR1 is MNHNS and CDR2 is SASEGT. Between the trimmed V and J ends, which lost 7 bases and 0 bases, there was a span of 7 bases. The CDR3 loop spans 13 amino acids. CDR3 coding DNA: TGTGCCAGCATCCAGAGCTCCTACAATGAGCAGTTCTTC. This encodes CASIQSSYNEQFF.

The chain carries TRBV9 and TRBJ2-1; D remains ambiguous. V gave up 0 bases and J gave up 2 bases, with 12 bases separating them. Germline V lookup: CDR1 SGDLS, CDR2 YYNGEE. CDR3 length equals 16 residues. As DNA, the CDR3 is TGTGCCAGCAGCGTAGGACTCAGTGGAACCTACAATGAGCAGTTCTTC. Its protein product is CASSVGLSGTYNEQFF.

The gene calls are TRBV27 and TRBJ1-1, with D possibly being TRBD1 (5 bases). The CDR3 consists of 14 residues. V was shortened by 6 bases and J by 3 bases, with 14 bases between the two germline ends. Germline assignment: CDR1 MNHEY and CDR2 SMNVEV (reference sequence). The CDR3 coding sequence is TGTGCCAGCAGACCTCGGAGGGGCGACACTGAAGCTTTCTTT. Its translation is CASRPRRGDTEAFF.

The chain employs TRBV5-1 and TRBJ2-1; no clear D gene. V was cut by 2 bases and J by 2 bases, with 5 bases left in between. The germline V gene encodes CDR1 SGHRS and CDR2 YFSETQ. The CDR3 spans 13 residues. CDR3 amino acids: CASSLSTYNEQFF. The CDR3 nucleotides are TGCGCCAGCAGCTTAAGTACCTACAATGAGCAGTTCTTC.

This sequence joins TRBV7-3 and TRBJ2-3; perhaps TRBD1 as D (5 bases). Looked up from germline, CDR1 is SGHTA and CDR2 is FQGTGA. CDR3 size: 14 residues. V was shortened by 5 bases and J by 3 bases, with 12 bases between the two germline ends. CDR3 sequence: CASSAGQGTDTQYF. As DNA, the CDR3 is TGTGCCAGCAGCGCAGGGCAGGGTACAGATACGCAGTATTTT.

In this sample, this clone turned up once. This rearrangement joins TRBV5-4 to TRBJ2-7; 7 bases are a match to TRBD2. CDR3 length: 15 amino acids. CDR1 is SGHNT, CDR2 YYREEE, per germline (reference sequence). The trim removed 4 bases at V and 6 bases at J, leaving 13 bases unmatched. CDR3 sequence (DNA): TGTGCCAGCAGCATAAATGCGGGAGTCCGGGGCGAGCAGTACTTC. Protein sequence: CASSINAGVRGEQYF. Using reference TRBV5-4 and TRBJ2-7 for the parts outside the CDR3, the full variable domain is ETGVTQSPTHLIKTRGQQVTLRCSSQSGHNTVSWYQQALGQGPQFIFQYYREEENGRGNFPPRFSGLQFPNYSSELNVNALELDDSALYLCASSINAGVRGEQYFGPGTRLTVT.

The chain combines TRBV19 with TRBJ1-6; D gene ambiguous. This CDR3 comprises 15 residues. Germline V gene lookup returns CDR1 LNHDA and CDR2 SQIVND (reference sequence). Trimming removed 5 bases from V and 5 bases from J, with 13 bases in between. The CDR3 nucleotides are TGTGCCAGTAGTCCACTATCCCCTAATAATTCACCCCTCCACTTT. Amino acid sequence: CASSPLSPNNSPLHF.

The rearrangement uses TRBV5-1 and TRBJ1-6; D gene unclear. V lost 2 bases and J lost 7, with 16 bases in between. The germline gives CDR1 SGHRS, CDR2 YFSETQ. CDR3 length: 16 amino acids. CDR3 DNA: TGCGCCAGCAGCTTTAGAGATCGCACTCCAAATTCACCCCTCCACTTT. Protein: CASSFRDRTPNSPLHF.

This chain uses TRBV2 with TRBJ1-2, with TRBD1 as a possible D gene (5 bases). Trimming took off 8 bases at V and 4 bases at J, with 14 bases between the two ends. The germline gives CDR1 SNHLY, CDR2 FYNNEI. The CDR3 has 13 residues. The CDR3: CASGEQGPYGYTF. CDR3 nucleotides: TGTGCCAGCGGGGAGCAGGGTCCCTATGGCTACACCTTC.

The V gene is TRBV27, the J gene TRBJ2-5, with TRBD1 identical over 12 bases. The germline V gene encodes CDR1 MNHEY and CDR2 SMNVEV (reference sequence). The CDR3 extends over 16 amino acids. The trim removed 4 bases at V and 5 bases at J, leaving 8 bases unmatched. CDR3 sequence: CASSSPGTGGLETQYF. The CDR3 DNA is TGTGCCAGCAGTTCCCCCGGGACAGGGGGCTTGGAGACCCAGTACTTC.

This clone was observed a single time. The gene calls are TRBV27 and TRBJ2-2; tentative D call: TRBD1 (5 bases). CDR3 size: 12 residues. The V end was cut by 3 bases, the J end by 9 bases, with 8 bases between. Per the germline V gene, CDR1 is MNHEY and CDR2 is SMNVEV (reference sequence). The CDR3 loop reads CASSFQGRELFF. CDR3 bases: TGTGCCAGCAGTTTCCAGGGCCGGGAGCTGTTTTTT.

This clone was seen a few times. This chain uses TRBV5-4 with TRBJ2-2, with D hard to call. CDR1 is SGHNT and CDR2 is YYREEE in the germline V gene (reference sequence). V was clipped by 4 bases and J by 1 base, with 8 bases between them. The CDR3 is made up of 14 amino acids. The CDR3 is CASSANRNTGELFF. CDR3 coding DNA: TGTGCCAGCAGCGCTAACAGGAACACCGGGGAGCTGTTTTTT. Using reference TRBV5-4 and TRBJ2-2 for the parts outside the CDR3, the full variable domain is ETGVTQSPTHLIKTRGQQVTLRCSSQSGHNTVSWYQQALGQGPQFIFQYYREEENGRGNFPPRFSGLQFPNYSSELNVNALELDDSALYLCASSANRNTGELFFGEGSRLTVL.

The chain joins TRBV18 to TRBJ1-2, with D tentatively TRBD1 (5 bases). V lost 0 bases and J 2 bases, leaving 16 bases between the germline ends. Germline CDR1 is KGHSH and CDR2 is LQKENI. CDR3 length equals 17 residues. CDR3 DNA: TGTGCCAGCTCACCACCGGTCGGGACCGGGGCCAACTATGGCTACACCTTC. The encoded protein is CASSPPVGTGANYGYTF. Combining the CDR3 with reference TRBV18 and TRBJ1-2 gives the whole variable domain NAGVMQNPRHLVRRRGQEARLRCSPMKGHSHVYWYRQLPEEGLKFMVYLQKENIIDESGMPKERFSAEFPKEGPSILRIQQVVRGDSAAYFCASSPPVGTGANYGYTFGSGTRLTVV.

The genes are TRBV7-8 and TRBJ1-1; D not certain. The CDR3 consists of 13 residues. Looked up from germline, CDR1 is SGHVS and CDR2 is FQNEAQ. Deletions cut 4 bases from V and 1 base from J, with 7 bases between. The CDR3 is CASSSGWNTEAFF. In nucleotides, the CDR3 is TGTGCCAGCAGCTCCGGCTGGAACACTGAAGCTTTCTTT.